These 25 T cell receptor beta chains were sequenced from one sample in a study of response to subunit inactivated influenza vaccine. TCRdb analysed the RT-PCR reads with MiXCR anew, one entry per CDR3 protein. The sample contains roughly 700,000 distinct CDR3 sequences, approximately 14% of which appear only once. The material was PBMCs from blood, obtained 14 to 15 days before vaccination. These receptors all stem from a man in his forties or fifties who received an inactivated influenza vaccine.

This clonotype was found a few times. The rearrangement links TRBV27 to TRBJ2-7; a weak D match, TRBD2 (5 bases). The CDR3 has 14 amino acids. Trimming took 8 bases from V and 1 from J, leaving 15 bases between them. CDR1 and CDR2 from the germline V gene are MNHEY and SMNVEV (reference sequence). The CDR3 reads CASHPVERSYEQYF. The CDR3 bases are TGTGCCAGCCACCCGGTGGAGCGGTCCTACGAGCAGTACTTC.

The rearrangement joins TRBV6-5 to TRBJ1-6; no definite D call. This CDR3 has 13 amino acids. V was pared by 3 bases and J by 12 bases, with 12 bases between. CDR1 and CDR2 (germline): MNHEY, SVGAGI. This chain's CDR3 is CASSYSFRGPLHF. The CDR3 coding sequence is TGTGCCAGCAGTTATAGTTTCCGGGGACCCCTCCACTTT.

V is TRBV29-1 and J is TRBJ2-3; D is ambiguous. CDR3 size: 11 residues. The V gene's germline CDR1 is SQVTM and CDR2 ANQGSEA. V shed 7 bases and J shed 3 bases, with 8 bases lying between them. CDR3 loop: CSARITDTQYF. For the CDR3, the DNA is TGCAGCGCCCGGATAACAGATACGCAGTATTTT.

This clonotype was picked up many times. The chain couples TRBV3-1 to TRBJ2-7, with 9 bases fitting TRBD2. The junction had 6 bases not matched to a gene; V was cut back by 4 bases and J by 2 bases. The CDR3 has 15 amino acids. Per germline, CDR1 LGHDT and CDR2 YNNKEL (reference sequence). The CDR3 reads CASSPLGGRAYEQYF. CDR3 DNA sequence: TGTGCCAGCAGCCCGCTAGGCGGGAGGGCCTACGAGCAGTACTTC.

This clonotype has just a few counts. The gene calls are TRBV20-1 and TRBJ2-1, with 8 bases that match TRBD2. In germline, CDR1 is DFQATT, CDR2 SNEGSKA (reference sequence). The CDR3 covers 14 residues. CDR3 sequence reads: CSLHSGTRGNEQFF. CDR3 nucleotide sequence: TGCAGCCTCCATAGCGGGACTAGGGGCAATGAGCAGTTCTTC.

V gene TRBV7-8 combines with J gene TRBJ2-2; 8 bases are shared with TRBD1. V dropped 4 bases and J dropped 6; count of bases not matched to a gene: 10. The CDR3 contains 16 residues. Germline CDR1 is SGHVS and CDR2 is FQNEAQ. In DNA, the CDR3 is TGTGCCAGCAGCTCCAGGGGGCCAGGATGGTCCGGGGAGCTGTTTTTT. This sequence encodes CASSSRGPGWSGELFF.

This clonotype showed up just a few times. The gene calls are TRBV18 and TRBJ1-1, with unresolved D. Between the trimmed V and J ends, which lost 2 bases and 2 bases, there was a span of 9 bases. This CDR3 comprises 14 residues. Germline loops: CDR1 KGHSH, CDR2 LQKENI. The DNA of the CDR3 is TGTGCCAGCTCACCAGTATTGGCAAACACTGAAGCTTTCTTT. Protein product: CASSPVLANTEAFF.

The chain uses TRBV5-1 and TRBJ2-5, with 16 bases lining up with TRBD2. The CDR3 consists of 20 residues. Germline values: CDR1 SGHRS, CDR2 YFSETQ. Germline trimming cut 3 bases from V and 1 base from J; bases unmatched to any gene: 12. The CDR3 sequence: CASSYAGTSGGAVSQETQYF. CDR3 DNA: TGCGCCAGCAGCTACGCCGGGACTAGCGGGGGGGCGGTATCCCAAGAGACCCAGTACTTC.

This clonotype was recorded a few times. The chain combines TRBV4-2 with TRBJ2-1, with TRBD2 matching over 8 bases. Germline assignment: CDR1 LGHNA and CDR2 YNFKEQ. The CDR3 loop spans 15 amino acids. J lost 8 bases, V lost 4 bases, and 10 bases had no gene match. CDR3 sequence reads: CASSPSGGPSDEQFF. The DNA for the CDR3 is TGTGCCAGCAGCCCGTCGGGAGGGCCATCGGATGAGCAGTTCTTC.

This clonotype was observed a handful of times. The CDR3 DNA follows: TGTGCCAGCACCAAGGGGGGGACAGGGAAGACCGGGGAGCTGTTTTTT. It is translated as CASTKGGTGKTGELFF. The chain employs TRBV5-4 and TRBJ2-2; TRBD1 agrees at 9 bases. Trimming cost V 6 bases and J 5 bases; bases outside gene matches: 11. Germline assignment: CDR1 SGHNT and CDR2 YYREEE (reference sequence). The CDR3 contains 16 residues.

This clonotype was detected a few times. The rearrangement joins TRBV12-3 or TRBV12-4 to TRBJ2-1, with 9 bases matching TRBD1. This CDR3 spans 19 amino acids. V shed 3 bases and J 5 bases; nucleotides not matched to a gene: 17. CDR3 sequence: CASSFRGTGYSRPNNEQFF. CDR3 nucleotide sequence: TGTGCCAGCAGTTTTCGGGGGACAGGGTACTCACGCCCTAACAATGAGCAGTTCTTC.

This clonotype came up a few times. The genes are TRBV14 and TRBJ2-3; D possibly matches TRBD1 or TRBD2 (5 bases each). Germline CDR1 is SGHDN and CDR2 is FVKESK. V lost 4 bases to trimming and J lost 3 bases, with 11 bases between them. The CDR3 is made up of 14 amino acids. The CDR3 protein is CASSLIGTTDTQYF. The CDR3 nucleotides are TGTGCCAGCAGCCTCATTGGGACGACAGATACGCAGTATTTT.

Only a few counts were recorded for this clonotype. V is TRBV12-3 or TRBV12-4 and J is TRBJ2-5; 10 bases line up with TRBD2. Losses at the gene ends were 5 bases for V and 5 bases for J; bases not matched to a gene: 8. CDR3 length: 15 residues. CDR3 sequence (DNA): TGTGCCAGCAGTGTGAGCGGGGGGGGCTTGGAGACCCAGTACTTC. Its translation: CASSVSGGGLETQYF.

In its sample, this clonotype was seen many times. This chain connects TRBV9 to TRBJ2-3; a possible D gene is TRBD1 (6 bases). This CDR3 comprises 14 residues. Germline loops: CDR1 SGDLS, CDR2 YYNGEE. The V and J ends lost 2 bases and 2 bases respectively, with 9 bases between them. The CDR3 coding sequence is TGTGCCAGCAGCGTGCAGGGGTACACAGATACGCAGTATTTT. It encodes CASSVQGYTDTQYF.

This clonotype was seen at least ten times. The chain couples TRBV5-1 to TRBJ2-2; no reliable D call. Germline V CDR1 and CDR2: SGHRS, YFSETQ. The CDR3 totals 13 residues. Trimming pared 1 base from V and 6 bases from J, leaving 7 bases between. The CDR3 nucleotides read TGCGCCAGCAGCTTGAACACTCCCGGGGAGCTGTTTTTT. Translation gives CASSLNTPGELFF.

This sequence joins TRBV20-1 and TRBJ2-1, with TRBD2 matching 10 bases. V trimming: 4 bases; J trimming: 1 base; junction bases outside the gene matches: 7. Germline loops: CDR1 DFQATT, CDR2 SNEGSKA (reference sequence). The CDR3 loop spans 16 amino acids. The CDR3 protein is CSATPGTSDSYNEQFF. CDR3 coding DNA: TGCAGTGCTACACCAGGGACTAGCGATTCCTACAATGAGCAGTTCTTC.

The V and J genes are TRBV10-3 and TRBJ2-3, with 11 positions matching TRBD2. The CDR3 has 15 amino acids. V gave up 7 bases and J gave up 4 bases; unmatched junction bases: 7. The germline V gene encodes CDR1 ENHRY and CDR2 SYGVKD. The CDR3 sequence is CAINPYSGGADTQYF. CDR3 coding DNA: TGTGCCATCAATCCCTATAGCGGGGGGGCAGATACGCAGTATTTT.

This clonotype was seen a handful of times. The rearrangement links TRBV10-2 to TRBJ2-7; no clear D. Germline assignment: CDR1 WSHSY and CDR2 SAAADI. The V end lost 3 bases, the J end lost 2 bases, and 8 bases lay between the germline ends. The CDR3 has 13 amino acids. The CDR3 nucleotides are TGCGCCAGCAGTGAAAACAATGCCTACGAGCAGTACTTC. The encoded protein is CASSENNAYEQYF.

This rearrangement joins TRBV5-1 to TRBJ2-7, with D perhaps matching TRBD2 (5 bases). This CDR3 is built from 15 residues. CDR1 is SGHRS and CDR2 is YFSETQ in the germline V gene. V was clipped by 2 bases and J by 0 bases, with 12 bases between them. CDR3 bases: TGCGCCAGCAGCTTAAACAGCGGTTCCTCCTACGAGCAGTACTTC. Translation gives CASSLNSGSSYEQYF. The complete variable domain, with remaining parts taken from reference TRBV5-1 and TRBJ2-7, reads KAGVTQTPRYLIKTRGQQVTLSCSPISGHRSVSWYQQTPGQGLQFLFEYFSETQRNKGNFPGRFSGRQFSNSRSEMNVSTLELGDSALYLCASSLNSGSSYEQYFGPGTRLTVT.

This clonotype was recorded at least ten times. The J gene is TRBJ1-3, the V gene TRBV4-1; no clear D gene. Trimming removed 8 bases at V and 5 bases at J, with 10 bases between. Germline CDR1 and CDR2: MGHRA and YSYEKL. The CDR3 runs to 12 residues. DNA of the CDR3: TGCGCCAGCGCCAGCAGTAGAAACACCATATATTTT. Its protein product is CASASSRNTIYF.

The CDR3 is CASSLGSGGADTEAFF. In DNA form, the CDR3 reads TGCGCCAGCAGCTTGGGGTCAGGGGGCGCGGACACTGAAGCTTTCTTT. V is TRBV5-1 and J is TRBJ1-1; the match to TRBD1 covers 8 bases. Germline V CDR1 and CDR2: SGHRS, YFSETQ. The CDR3 totals 16 residues. V gave up 0 bases and J gave up 3 bases; unmatched junction bases: 7.

This clonotype was counted between two and nine times. This chain connects TRBV7-2 to TRBJ1-2, with a weak D call TRBD1 (5 bases). V was shortened by 8 bases and J by 2 bases, with 6 bases between the two germline ends. The CDR3 length is 11 residues. Germline values: CDR1 SGHTA, CDR2 FQGNSA. The CDR3 sequence is CASGDNYGYTF. In DNA form, the CDR3 reads TGTGCCAGCGGGGACAACTATGGCTACACCTTC.

Ten or more counts support this clonotype. V usage is TRBV11-2 and J usage is TRBJ2-1; D might be TRBD2 (5 bases). Germline-derived CDR1 and CDR2 are SGHAT and FQNNGV. The CDR3 runs 15 residues. Between the trimmed V and J ends, which lost 6 bases and 6 bases, there was a span of 18 bases. CDR3 nucleotides: TGTGCCAGCAGGCCCTCTAGCTGGAGTTCCAATGAGCAGTTCTTC. This encodes CASRPSSWSSNEQFF.

This clonotype turned up a few times. This chain uses TRBV6-5 with TRBJ2-7; either TRBD1 or TRBD2 may fit D (5 bases each). Germline V lookup: CDR1 MNHEY, CDR2 SVGAGI. The V and J ends lost 2 bases and 6 bases respectively, with 20 bases between them. This CDR3 contains 16 residues. The CDR3 is CASSYPPGGEGIEQYF. The CDR3 bases are TGTGCCAGCAGTTACCCCCCAGGTGGAGAGGGGATCGAGCAGTACTTC.

The rearrangement joins TRBV2 to TRBJ2-7, with a tentative D call TRBD1 (5 bases). Germline V gene data show CDR1 as SNHLY and CDR2 as FYNNEI. This CDR3 is 13 amino acids long. V lost 4 bases, J lost 5 bases, and 12 bases lay in between. CDR3 protein: CASSVQGVNEQYF. In DNA, the CDR3 is TGTGCCAGCAGTGTCCAGGGTGTAAACGAGCAGTACTTC.